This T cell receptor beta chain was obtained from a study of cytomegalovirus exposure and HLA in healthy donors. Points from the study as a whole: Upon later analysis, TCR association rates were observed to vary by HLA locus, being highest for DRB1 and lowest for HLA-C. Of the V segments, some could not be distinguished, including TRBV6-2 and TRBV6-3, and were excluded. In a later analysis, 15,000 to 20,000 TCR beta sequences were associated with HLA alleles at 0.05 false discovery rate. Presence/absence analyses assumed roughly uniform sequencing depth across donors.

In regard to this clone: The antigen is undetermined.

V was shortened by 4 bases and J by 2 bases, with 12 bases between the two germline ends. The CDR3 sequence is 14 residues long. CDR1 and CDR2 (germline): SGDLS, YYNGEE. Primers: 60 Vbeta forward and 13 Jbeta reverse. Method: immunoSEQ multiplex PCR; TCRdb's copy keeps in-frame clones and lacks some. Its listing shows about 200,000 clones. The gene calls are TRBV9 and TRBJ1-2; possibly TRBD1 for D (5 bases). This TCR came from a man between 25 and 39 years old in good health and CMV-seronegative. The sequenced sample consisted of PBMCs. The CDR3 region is CASSPDGGNYGYTF. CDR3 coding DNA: TGTGCCAGCAGCCCCGACGGGGGGAACTATGGCTACACCTTC.